These 6 T cell receptor beta chains share one sample of origin, sequenced in a study of blood T cell repertoires in COVID-19 (dated by TCRdb to the early 2020s). The library was generated by the immunoSEQ multiplex PCR assay. Imported from immuneACCESS, the table was reduced by TCRdb to in-frame sequences with V and J called. These copies leave out some clones; in studies compared against another copy, an unresolved V gene accounts for under half, and the cause of the remainder is not known. Across this sample there are 250,000 to 350,000 clones, with over 75% seen only once. The ten top clones hold 4% of the sample. Sample: peripheral blood. These receptors were collected from a woman in her forties or fifties with active or convalescent COVID-19.

V and J are TRBV3-1 (or the pseudogene TRBV3-2) and TRBJ2-3; D gene uncertain. V lost 1 base, J lost 0 bases, and 14 bases lay in between. The germline V gene encodes CDR1 LGHDT and CDR2 YNNKEL (reference sequence). This CDR3 region has 17 residues. CDR3 region: CASSQAAVATSTDTQYF. DNA of the CDR3: TGTGCCAGCAGCCAAGCGGCGGTGGCTACTAGCACAGATACGCAGTATTTT.

The rearrangement links TRBV15 to TRBJ2-5; no clear D gene. The CDR3 sequence is 14 residues long. Germline CDR1 and CDR2: LNHNV and YYDKDF (reference sequence). With 0 bases removed from V and 3 bases from J, the gap between germline ends came to 8 bases. The CDR3 loop reads CATSRDPAEETQYF. CDR3 coding DNA: TGTGCCACCAGCAGAGATCCCGCGGAAGAGACCCAGTACTTC.

The V gene is TRBV20-1, the J gene TRBJ1-1; D gene ambiguous. With 6 bases removed from V and 0 bases from J, the gap between germline ends came to 5 bases. Germline CDR1 is DFQATT and CDR2 is SNEGSKA (reference sequence). This CDR3 is built from 11 residues. CDR3 DNA sequence: TGCAGTGCACAATTGAACACTGAAGCTTTCTTT. Translated: CSAQLNTEAFF.

Remarks on this clone: Germline is not matched at one junction end, which may reflect a read error. This sequence joins TRBV7-7 and TRBJ1-5; 8 nucleotides agree with TRBD1. The CDR3 extends over 15 amino acids. CDR1 and CDR2 from the germline V gene are SSHAT and FNYEAQ (reference sequence). CDR3 in DNA: TGTGCTAGCAGAGGGACAGGACATAGCAATCAGCCCCAGCATTTT. It specifies CASRGTGHSNQPQHF.

V is TRBV4-2 and J is TRBJ2-3; 8 bases are shared with TRBD2. This CDR3 comprises 16 residues. V lost 0 bases, J lost 5 bases, and 7 bases stayed unmatched. Germline V gene data show CDR1 as LGHNA and CDR2 as YNFKEQ. CDR3 bases: TGTGCCAGCAGCCAAGATTCAGCGGGAGTTGAAGATACGCAGTATTTT. Translating gives CASSQDSAGVEDTQYF.

The CDR3 protein is CASSPQTGINEKLFF. In DNA, the CDR3 is TGTGCCAGCAGCCCCCAGACAGGCATTAATGAAAAACTGTTTTTT. J is TRBJ1-4 and V is TRBV9; weak D call: TRBD1 (6 bases). V dropped 4 bases and J dropped 4 bases, with 14 bases sitting between them. CDR3 length: 15 residues. Per germline, CDR1 SGDLS and CDR2 YYNGEE.